These 13 T cell receptor beta chains were all obtained from the same sample, sequenced in a study of T cell changes during pregnancy in multiple sclerosis. Sequencing used immunoSEQ multiplex PCR; TCRdb keeps in-frame clones, though not all of them. The sample has about 47,000 clones; 80% to 95% are singletons. This specimen was peripheral blood, taken in the third trimester of pregnancy. The receptors stem from a female donor with multiple sclerosis, enrolled in a pregnancy study.

The CDR3 sequence: CASSFSASGLTYEQYF. DNA for the CDR3: TGTGCCAGCAGTTTTTCGGCTAGCGGGCTTACCTACGAGCAGTACTTC. The chain couples TRBV27 to TRBJ2-7, with 8 bases fitting TRBD2. J was trimmed by 2 bases and V by 3 bases; bases with no gene match: 9. The CDR3 runs to 16 residues. Germline V gene lookup returns CDR1 MNHEY and CDR2 SMNVEV (reference sequence).

The chain is built from TRBV9 and TRBJ1-1; 12 positions match TRBD1. CDR1 and CDR2 from the germline V gene are SGDLS and YYNGEE. Trimming cost V 3 bases and J 8 bases; bases outside gene matches: 5. CDR3 length equals 14 residues. CDR3 protein: CASSAGQGASEAFF. Written as DNA, the CDR3 is TGTGCCAGCAGCGCGGGACAGGGGGCTTCAGAAGCTTTCTTT. The variable domain in full, completed from reference TRBV9 and TRBJ1-1, reads DSGVTQTPKHLITATGQRVTLRCSPRSGDLSVYWYQQSLDQGLQFLIQYYNGEERAKGNILERFSAQQFPDLHSELNLSSLELGDSALYFCASSAGQGASEAFFGQGTRLTVV.

CDR3 loop: CASSKPGTGYGYTF. CDR3 sequence (DNA): TGTGCCAGCAGCAAACCCGGGACAGGGTATGGCTACACCTTC. The rearrangement joins TRBV6-6 to TRBJ1-2; 9 bases match TRBD1. Germline V lookup: CDR1 MNHNY, CDR2 SVGAGI (reference sequence). This CDR3 has 14 amino acids. V lost 6 bases and J lost 5; bases outside the gene matches: 7.

DNA of the CDR3: TGTGCCAGCAGTACTTCATTTGGGACAGTAGTAGAAGCTTTCTTT. Its protein product is CASSTSFGTVVEAFF. This chain links TRBV25-1 with TRBJ1-1, with TRBD1 matching 7 bases. The length of the CDR3 is 15 residues. After removal of 5 bases from V and 8 bases from J, the junction contained 14 bases not matched to a gene. Germline lookup yields CDR1 MGHDK and CDR2 SYGVNS.

This clone has a handful of counts. The chain employs TRBV9 and TRBJ1-3; 7 positions match TRBD1. CDR1 is SGDLS, CDR2 YYNGEE, per germline. The CDR3 has 18 amino acids. J gave up 0 bases and V 6 bases, and 15 bases lay outside the gene matches. The DNA for the CDR3 is TGTGCCAGCACCTTAAGCCCTGTGGCAGGGGGCTCTGGAAACACCATATATTTT. Translating it yields CASTLSPVAGGSGNTIYF.

In its sample, this clone was seen once. The CDR3 coding sequence is TGTGCCAGCAGCTTGAGTCCGGGACAGGGGAACGAGCAGTACTTC. Translation gives CASSLSPGQGNEQYF. This chain joins TRBV5-4 and TRBJ2-7; 10 bases agree with TRBD1. Germline lookup yields CDR1 SGHNT and CDR2 YYREEE (reference sequence). After removal of 1 base from V and 5 bases from J, the junction contained 6 bases not matched to a gene. The CDR3 loop spans 15 amino acids.

The chain carries TRBV27 and TRBJ2-1; the match to TRBD2 covers 8 bases. Germline CDR1 is MNHEY and CDR2 is SMNVEV (reference sequence). The CDR3 is 12 residues long. After removal of 5 bases from V and 9 bases from J, the junction contained 3 bases not matched to a gene. The CDR3 region has the DNA TGTGCCAGCAGTCCCCGGGGGGGTGAGCAGTTCTTC. Amino acid sequence: CASSPRGGEQFF.

V gene TRBV28 combines with J gene TRBJ2-7; TRBD1 aligns across 8 bases. Germline lookup yields CDR1 MDHEN and CDR2 SYDVKM. With V trimmed by 1 base and J by 4 bases, 12 bases remained unmatched. This CDR3 spans 17 amino acids. CDR3 loop: CASSLSALTGALYEQYF. The CDR3 coding sequence is TGTGCCAGCAGTTTATCCGCTTTGACAGGGGCCTTATACGAGCAGTACTTC.

The chain employs TRBV19 and TRBJ1-2; TRBD1 is a possible D gene (6 bases). Per the germline V gene, CDR1 is LNHDA and CDR2 is SQIVND (reference sequence). The CDR3 length is 13 residues. The V gene lost 11 bases and the J gene lost 6 bases, with 19 bases spanning the gap. The CDR3 nucleotides are TGTGCCGTGGGACGGGGGGCAGTGCATGGCTACACCTTC. Protein sequence: CAVGRGAVHGYTF.

The chain couples TRBV29-1 to TRBJ2-7; D is possibly TRBD1 (5 bases). This CDR3 has 15 residues. The germline V and J ends were trimmed by 0 bases and 5 bases, with 17 bases remaining between them. Germline V gives CDR1 SQVTM, CDR2 ANQGSEA. Here the CDR3 reads CSVEDQQGFDHEQYF. The CDR3 nucleotides are TGCAGCGTTGAAGATCAGCAGGGATTCGACCACGAGCAGTACTTC.

The V call is TRBV7-2, the J call TRBJ2-7, with 10 nucleotides matching TRBD2. The CDR3 totals 15 residues. Losses at the gene ends were 1 base for V and 3 bases for J; bases not matched to a gene: 3. From germline, CDR1 is SGHTA and CDR2 FQGNSA. The CDR3 nucleotides read TGTGCCAGCAGCTTAGAAGCGGGAGGGAACTACGAGCAGTACTTC. The encoded protein is CASSLEAGGNYEQYF.

The gene calls are TRBV19 and TRBJ2-1; 11 bases agree with TRBD2. After removal of 8 bases from V and 7 bases from J, the junction contained 10 bases not matched to a gene. CDR3 size: 15 residues. The V gene's germline CDR1 is LNHDA and CDR2 SQIVND (reference sequence). CDR3 amino acids: CASSSILAGDNEQFF. CDR3 DNA: TGTGCCAGTTCTTCCATACTAGCGGGAGATAATGAGCAGTTCTTC.

The CDR3, as DNA: TGTGCCACAAGGGGGATCCCAAGAAATGAGCAGTTCTTC. Amino acids: CATRGIPRNEQFF. The V gene is TRBV2, the J gene TRBJ2-1; maybe TRBD1 (6 bases). The CDR3 is made up of 13 amino acids. Trimming left V 10 bases short and J 7 bases short, with 17 bases between. Germline CDR1 SNHLY, CDR2 FYNNEI.